This entry concerns a single TCR beta chain. Its cognate antigen has yet to be identified. There are no base qualities to consult, and no much larger clone falls within one base. Genomic DNA was extracted from sorted cells with the QIAGEN DNeasy Blood and Tissue Kit for TCRbeta CDR3 sequencing. High-throughput TCRbeta CDR3 sequencing, which included PCR amplification with bias correction and internal controls, was done commercially through immunoSEQ. In the paper's pipeline: A unique productive TCRbeta sequence was defined by the CDR3 nucleotide sequence when primers matched, and otherwise by the CDR3 amino acid sequence together with the Vbeta and Jbeta genes. Sorting error was corrected by removing sequences shared between sorted populations at a frequency ratio of 2:1 or less, and the remaining shared sequences were assigned to the higher population. Sequences were defined as donor-reactive when expanded at least 5-fold in CFSE-low cells versus unstimulated cells and present at a frequency of at least 0.01% in CFSE-low cells. Repertoire divergence was quantified by Jensen-Shannon divergence calculated from the top 100 TCRbeta sequences ranked by frequency. For samples with multiple sequencing runs, sorting error was corrected separately for each run before the runs were pooled. Held by TCRdb, this immuneACCESS table contains in-frame sequences only and omits some clones. Under half of the omission traces to an unresolved V gene where checked; the cause of the rest is unknown. That table furnishes V, J and clone size, whereas the DNA furnished D and trimming. The sample table lists some 70,000 clones, approximately 88% of them with a count of one. The ten largest clones add up to around 0.4% of the sample.

This record comes from a study of Tregs in tolerant kidney transplant recipients (dated by TCRdb to the late 2010s). With regard to the full study: Transplants used related donors with nonmyeloablative bone marrow transplantation; mixed chimerism was transient in the human trials. The study used TCRbeta sequencing to identify donor-specific regulatory T cells before combined kidney and bone marrow transplantation, then tracked those cells after transplant. Study-wide conclusions, independent of this receptor: The most biologically relevant and donor-specific TCRbeta repertoire appeared to be identified by expanding Tregs with activated donor B cells. Donor-specific Treg expansion was found to exceed global Treg expansion in tolerant patients, suggesting antigen-driven rather than nonspecific expansion. Because the PCR primers were changed over time for some patients, nucleotide-level comparison could not be performed across the samples from those patients. Biological reproducibility was not directly assessed, although technical replication error appeared to be minimal. The study was limited by small patient numbers, and the findings need validation in larger populations and under other immunosuppression protocols.

The sample's time point, from its label and the paper: blood sample drawn before combined kidney and bone marrow transplant. Unstimulated Tregs (CD4+CD25+CD127-), CD4+ non-Tregs (CD4+CD25-), CD4 and CD8 cells were FACS-sorted from thawed PBMCs. Patients were 4 combined kidney and bone marrow transplant recipients from the ITN036ST trial, and only these trial subjects had samples available. Healthy control blood was processed by Ficoll density gradient to PBMCs and cryopreserved; patient PBMCs were collected before and after transplant. The source material was CD4+ T cells from blood, sampled before the transplant. This clonotype was obtained from a human donor who received a combined kidney and bone marrow transplant.

For the CDR3, the sequence is CASSSPGPEAGWDQPQHF. The sequence in DNA is TGTGCCAGCAGTTCCCCCGGTCCTGAGGCGGGCTGGGATCAGCCCCAGCATTTT. In this chain, TRBV28 is recombined with TRBJ1-5, with no D gene named confidently. V loses 4 bases of germline sequence and J loses 5 bases, and the interval between the two ends is 24 bases. Looking up the germline V gene yields CDR1 MDHEN and CDR2 SYDVKM. The CDR3, from cysteine to phenylalanine, totals 18 residues. CDR3 DNA only is kept here, 54 bases in frame from base 1. The variable domain in full, with residues beyond the CDR3 obtained from the reference TRBV28 and TRBJ1-5 genes, is DVKVTQSSRYLVKRTGEKVFLECVQDMDHENMFWYRQDPGLGLRLIYFSYDVKMKEKGDIPEGYSVSREKKERFSLILESASTNQTSMYLCASSSPGPEAGWDQPQHFGDGTRLSIL.